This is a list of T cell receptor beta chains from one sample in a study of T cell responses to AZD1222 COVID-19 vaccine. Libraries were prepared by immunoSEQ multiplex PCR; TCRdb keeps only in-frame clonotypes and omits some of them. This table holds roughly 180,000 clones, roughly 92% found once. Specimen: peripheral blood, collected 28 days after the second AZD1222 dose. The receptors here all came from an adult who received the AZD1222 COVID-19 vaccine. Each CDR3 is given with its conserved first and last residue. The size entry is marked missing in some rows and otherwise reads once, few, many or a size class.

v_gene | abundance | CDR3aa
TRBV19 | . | CASSMGQGNNQPQHF
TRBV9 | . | CASSVDSGSNADTQYF
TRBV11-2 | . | CASSLVADTEAFF
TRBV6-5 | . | CASRHGTSGSHEQFF
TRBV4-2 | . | CASSREGGTAANTGELFF
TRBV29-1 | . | CSVARPAKGGTDTQYF
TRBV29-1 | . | CSVDGDTNTEAFF
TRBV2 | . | CASSQTGNSYNEQFF
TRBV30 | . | CAWREDRGKTHEQYF
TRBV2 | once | CASTPGGSGYTF